The 12 T cell receptor beta chains below come from one sample, sequenced in a study of blood T cell repertoires in COVID-19. Sequencing was performed with immunoSEQ multiplex PCR; in TCRdb, only in-frame clones are kept and a portion is missing. The table lists roughly 150,000 clones, approximately 80% of them singletons, with around 0.62% in the top ten. The sequenced sample was peripheral blood. These receptors were obtained from a man between 60 and 75 years old with acute or convalescent COVID-19.

Only one count was recorded for this clone. This chain connects TRBV6-5 to TRBJ1-5; TRBD1 agrees at 9 bases. V trimming: 7 bases; J trimming: 6 bases; junction bases outside the gene matches: 10. Germline-derived CDR1 and CDR2 are MNHEY and SVGAGI. The CDR3 runs 15 residues. The chain's CDR3 is CASTLDRGGRQPQHF. The CDR3 coding sequence is TGTGCCAGCACCCTGGACAGGGGAGGCCGTCAGCCCCAGCATTTT.

The V and J genes are TRBV18 and TRBJ1-3, with unresolved D. Trimming removed 3 bases from V and 2 bases from J, with 14 bases in between. CDR3 length: 16 residues. The V gene's germline CDR1 is KGHSH and CDR2 LQKENI. CDR3 region: CASSPSGFGAGNTIYF. CDR3 nucleotide sequence: TGTGCCAGCTCACCCAGTGGATTTGGAGCTGGAAACACCATATATTTT.

The rearrangement uses TRBV13 and TRBJ2-5; a weak D match, TRBD1 (6 bases). The CDR3 consists of 16 residues. The germline CDR1 and CDR2 sequences are PRHDT and FYEKMQ (reference sequence). V shed 1 base and J shed 1 base, with 13 bases lying between them. CDR3 in DNA: TGTGCCAGCAGCTTAGTAGTGGGACAACGCCAAGAGACCCAGTACTTC. It is translated as CASSLVVGQRQETQYF.

V is TRBV6-2 or TRBV6-3 and J is TRBJ1-1, with D hard to call. V lost 5 bases, J lost 1 base, and 11 bases lay in between. The germline gives CDR1 MNHEY, CDR2 SVGEGT. The CDR3 covers 14 residues. CDR3 loop: CASSQTYKNTEAFF. CDR3 nucleotide sequence: TGTGCCAGCAGTCAAACCTATAAGAACACTGAAGCTTTCTTT.

The chain couples TRBV7-2 to TRBJ2-1, with 14 bases identical to TRBD2. J gave up 9 bases and V 3 bases, and 7 bases lay outside the gene matches. CDR1 SGHTA and CDR2 FQGNSA come from the germline V gene. The length of the CDR3 is 16 residues. CDR3 in DNA: TGTGCCAGCAGCTTCGGACTAGCGGGAGGCGGGGGTGAGCAGTTCTTC. Protein sequence: CASSFGLAGGGGEQFF.

This chain uses TRBV6-5 with TRBJ1-5; a weak D match, TRBD1 (6 bases). The CDR3 contains 14 residues. Per the germline V gene, CDR1 is MNHEY and CDR2 is SVGAGI. Trimming took 5 bases from V and 7 from J, leaving 15 bases between them. CDR3 residues: CASSPQGYWQPQHF. The DNA of the CDR3 is TGTGCCAGCAGTCCACAGGGTTACTGGCAGCCCCAGCATTTT.

The chain couples TRBV11-2 to TRBJ1-2, with a tentative D call TRBD1 (5 bases). The CDR3 length is 13 residues. Germline V lookup: CDR1 SGHAT, CDR2 FQNNGV. Trimming pared 5 bases from V and 5 bases from J, leaving 12 bases between. DNA of the CDR3: TGTGCCAGCAGCCCAGGGTTAGGGTATGGCTACACCTTC. Amino acids: CASSPGLGYGYTF.

The chain links TRBV4-1 to TRBJ1-4, with TRBD1 matching 7 bases. The V segment lost 1 base and the J segment 0 bases; nucleotides outside the gene matches: 5. Per the germline V gene, CDR1 is MGHRA and CDR2 is YSYEKL. The CDR3 is 17 residues long. The CDR3 nucleotides read TGCGCCAGCAGCCAAGCGGGGACAGCGGCAACTAATGAAAAACTGTTTTTT. Its protein is CASSQAGTAATNEKLFF.

The rearrangement uses TRBV7-2 and TRBJ2-7; 8 bases fit TRBD1. The trim removed 0 bases at V and 1 base at J, leaving 2 bases unmatched. Per germline, CDR1 SGHTA and CDR2 FQGNSA. This CDR3 is 15 amino acids long. The CDR3 sequence: CASSLAQGASYEQYF. In nucleotides, the CDR3 is TGTGCCAGCAGCTTAGCTCAGGGGGCTTCCTACGAGCAGTACTTC.

The chain joins TRBV28 to TRBJ1-2; possibly TRBD1 for D (6 bases). With 7 bases removed from V and 0 bases from J, the gap between germline ends came to 21 bases. Germline CDR1 and CDR2: MDHEN and SYDVKM. The length of the CDR3 is 17 residues. The CDR3 nucleotides read TGTGCCAGCACCACTAAATCACCGGGACAACCTAACTATGGCTACACCTTC. Its translation is CASTTKSPGQPNYGYTF.

The rearrangement joins TRBV5-5 to TRBJ2-4; 10 nucleotides align to TRBD2. Germline assignment: CDR1 SGHKS and CDR2 YYEKEE (reference sequence). The CDR3 loop spans 19 amino acids. The V segment lost 0 bases and the J segment 1 base; nucleotides outside the gene matches: 10. The CDR3 nucleotides read TGTGCCAGCAGCTTGGTACTAGCGGGATCATTAGGGGCCAAAAACATTCAGTACTTC. Translated: CASSLVLAGSLGAKNIQYF.

This sequence joins TRBV12-5 and TRBJ2-3; TRBD2 agrees at 11 bases. Germline trimming cut 6 bases from V and 2 bases from J; bases unmatched to any gene: 4. Germline V gene lookup returns CDR1 LGHNT and CDR2 FRNRAP. The CDR3 contains 15 residues. The CDR3 nucleotides are TGTGCTAGTGGGCCGGGACTAGCGGCCACAGATACGCAGTATTTT. As protein: CASGPGLAATDTQYF.